The 22 T cell receptor beta chains presented below share a single source sample, sequenced in a study of blood T cells in healthy people across ages. A second PCR, run for roughly 7 to 12 cycles, used a sample-barcoded 5' primer plus a J-beta primer mix. TCRdb itself ran the 5' RACE reads through MiXCR, one entry per CDR3 protein. The data hold approximately 800,000 distinct CDR3 sequences, with roughly three fifths observed a single time. Sequencing was carried out using blood. The origin of the receptors is a man aged 35 to 55 in good health.

The chain joins TRBV20-1 to TRBJ2-5; TRBD1 aligns across 7 bases. The V gene end was trimmed by 6 bases and the J gene end by 1 base; junction bases not matched to a gene: 2. In germline, CDR1 is DFQATT, CDR2 SNEGSKA (reference sequence). The CDR3 runs to 12 residues. CDR3: CSAPGGQETQYF. CDR3 bases: TGCAGTGCCCCAGGGGGCCAAGAGACCCAGTACTTC.

V is TRBV7-2 and J is TRBJ1-3, with 9 bases matching TRBD1. Per germline, CDR1 SGHTA and CDR2 FQGNSA. The trim removed 1 base at V and 4 bases at J, leaving 5 bases unmatched. The CDR3 is 16 residues long. The CDR3 is CASSLGTGVGGNTIYF. The CDR3, as DNA: TGTGCCAGCAGCTTAGGGACAGGGGTTGGCGGAAACACCATATATTTT. The complete variable domain, with remaining parts taken from reference TRBV7-2 and TRBJ1-3, reads GAGVSQSPSNKVTEKGKDVELRCDPISGHTALYWYRQSLGQGLEFLIYFQGNSAPDKSGLPSDRFSAERTGGSVSTLTIQRTQQEDSAVYLCASSLGTGVGGNTIYFGEGSWLTVV.

The chain combines TRBV4-2 with TRBJ2-1; the match to TRBD2 covers 8 bases. This CDR3 spans 16 amino acids. Trimming cost V 4 bases and J 5 bases; bases outside gene matches: 10. From germline, CDR1 is LGHNA and CDR2 YNFKEQ. The CDR3: CASSRNPGGLDNEQFF. CDR3 coding DNA: TGTGCCAGCAGCCGAAACCCGGGAGGGCTTGACAATGAGCAGTTCTTC.

The genes are TRBV20-1 and TRBJ1-1; TRBD1 might be the D (6 bases). The CDR3 has 12 residues. Germline V gene sequence: CDR1 DFQATT, CDR2 SNEGSKA (reference sequence). Between the trimmed V and J ends, which lost 5 bases and 6 bases, there was a span of 13 bases. CDR3 sequence reads: CSALKRQAEAFF. For the CDR3, the DNA is TGCAGTGCTCTCAAAAGACAGGCTGAAGCTTTCTTT.

The V and J genes are TRBV20-1 and TRBJ2-4; D not certain. The DNA matches TRBJ2-7 better at its end, which makes the J call doubtful. This CDR3 contains 13 residues. Germline V gene data show CDR1 as DFQATT and CDR2 as SNEGSKA (reference sequence). CDR3 sequence (DNA): TGCAGTGCTAAAGGCGCTGGAGATTACGAGCAGTACTTC. The encoded protein is CSAKGAGDYEQYF.

V usage is TRBV5-6 and J usage is TRBJ2-1; D remains ambiguous. The end of the DNA is better explained by TRBJ2-7, so the J call may be wrong. The CDR3 loop spans 13 amino acids. Per the germline V gene, CDR1 is SGHDT and CDR2 is YYEEEE. Written as DNA, the CDR3 is TGTGCCAGCAGCTTGGAGTCCTACAATGAGCAGTACTTC. It is translated as CASSLESYNEQYF.

The chain employs TRBV9 and TRBJ1-3; D gene ambiguous. This CDR3 contains 14 residues. The V gene lost 3 bases and the J gene lost 2 bases, with 9 bases spanning the gap. CDR1 is SGDLS, CDR2 YYNGEE, per germline. The CDR3 DNA sequence: TGTGCCAGCAGCGAGAGCGGTACTGGAAACACCATATATTTT. Translating it yields CASSESGTGNTIYF.

This clonotype occurred a few times. The V and J genes are TRBV12-5 and TRBJ2-7; D unclear. Germline assignment: CDR1 LGHNT and CDR2 FRNRAP. Trimming removed 1 base from V and 5 bases from J, with 3 bases in between. The CDR3 sequence is 11 residues long. The CDR3 sequence: CASGLEHEQYF. CDR3 in DNA: TGTGCTAGTGGTTTGGAACACGAGCAGTACTTC.

This clonotype appeared a few times. J is TRBJ1-2 and V is TRBV12-3 or TRBV12-4; 9 positions agree with TRBD1. V lost 6 bases, J lost 9 bases, and 14 bases stayed unmatched. This CDR3 spans 15 amino acids. CDR3: CASRLQGAPQGSYTF. Here the CDR3 DNA reads TGTGCCAGCAGATTACAGGGGGCGCCGCAGGGTAGCTACACCTTC.

The chain uses TRBV4-1 and TRBJ2-7; D might be TRBD2 (6 bases). Trimming removed 4 bases at V and 2 bases at J, with 21 bases between. This CDR3 has 17 amino acids. Germline lookup yields CDR1 MGHRA and CDR2 YSYEKL. The CDR3 is CASSLLGEPGGTYEQYF. The CDR3 coding sequence is TGCGCCAGCAGCCTCCTGGGGGAGCCCGGCGGGACCTACGAGCAGTACTTC.

This chain uses TRBV7-9 with TRBJ2-3, with TRBD1 as a possible D gene (6 bases). Germline V gives CDR1 SEHNR, CDR2 FQNEAQ (reference sequence). The ends were cut back, 1 base at V and 11 bases at J, with 13 bases in the middle. This CDR3 spans 13 amino acids. Here the CDR3 DNA reads TGTGCCAGCAGCTTAGACGGCAGGGGCCGGCAGTATTTT. This codes for CASSLDGRGRQYF.

DNA of the CDR3: TGCGCCAGCAGCCAAGAAGGGGGACAGATCGATGAGCAGTTCTTC. Translation: CASSQEGGQIDEQFF. V is TRBV4-1 and J is TRBJ2-1; 7 nucleotides align to TRBD1. The CDR3 contains 15 residues. Per germline, CDR1 MGHRA and CDR2 YSYEKL. Trimming at V came to 0 bases and at J to 8 bases, leaving 7 bases not matched to a gene.

Remarks on this clonotype: The germline gene is not matched at one end of the junction; a read error may be the cause. The chain combines TRBV3-1 with TRBJ1-2; the D is unclear. The CDR3 sequence is 15 residues long. Germline-derived CDR1 and CDR2 are LGHDT and YNNKEL (reference sequence). CDR3 sequence reads: CASSEEGLVDYGYTF. For the CDR3, the DNA is TGTGCCAGCAGCGAAGAGGGCCTAGTGGACTATGGCTACACCTTC.

As regards this clonotype: A much larger clone differs by one base, so this may be a read error. The CDR3 DNA follows: TGTGCCAGCAGCTCGGAGACAGGGGCAAACATTCAGTACTTC. It specifies CASSSETGANIQYF. The chain employs TRBV7-9 and TRBJ2-4; 8 nucleotides align to TRBD1. This CDR3 comprises 14 residues. Germline CDR1 SEHNR, CDR2 FQNEAQ (reference sequence). The J segment lost 6 bases and the V segment lost 4 bases, leaving 5 bases of the junction unmatched.

In its sample, this clonotype was seen once. The J gene is TRBJ2-7, the V gene TRBV5-1, with D possibly being TRBD1 or TRBD2 (5 bases each). The CDR3 totals 14 residues. V was shortened by 1 base and J by 2 bases, with 10 bases between the two germline ends. CDR1 is SGHRS and CDR2 is YFSETQ in the germline V gene. CDR3 bases: TGCGCCAGCAGCTTGACCCAGGGAGCCTACGAGCAGTACTTC. Translated, it gives CASSLTQGAYEQYF. The complete variable domain, with remaining parts taken from reference TRBV5-1 and TRBJ2-7, reads KAGVTQTPRYLIKTRGQQVTLSCSPISGHRSVSWYQQTPGQGLQFLFEYFSETQRNKGNFPGRFSGRQFSNSRSEMNVSTLELGDSALYLCASSLTQGAYEQYFGPGTRLTVT.

The V gene is TRBV20-1, the J gene TRBJ2-3; no definite D call. The V gene's germline CDR1 is DFQATT and CDR2 SNEGSKA (reference sequence). This CDR3 is built from 16 residues. The V end lost 3 bases, the J end lost 2 bases, and 18 bases lay between the germline ends. The CDR3 loop is CSASRSVGSTTDTQYF. The DNA of the CDR3 is TGCAGTGCTAGCCGTTCGGTGGGCAGCACCACAGATACGCAGTATTTT.

The chain has TRBV5-1 and TRBJ2-3, with D uncertain. The CDR3 is 14 amino acids. V lost 4 bases and J lost 5, with 14 bases in between. Looked up from germline, CDR1 is SGHRS and CDR2 is YFSETQ. This CDR3 reads CASSQGPTQDTQYF. CDR3 nucleotide sequence: TGCGCCAGCAGCCAAGGACCTACCCAAGATACGCAGTATTTT.

This clonotype has more than one count but fewer than ten. This sequence joins TRBV4-1 and TRBJ2-7; 15 bases align to TRBD2. Germline CDR1 and CDR2: MGHRA and YSYEKL. With 1 base clipped from V and 7 bases from J, the junction kept 5 bases outside the gene matches. The CDR3 extends over 16 amino acids. CDR3 bases: TGCGCCAGCAGCCAAGGCGGGACTAGCGGGAGGTGGGAGCAGTACTTC. This sequence encodes CASSQGGTSGRWEQYF.

This clonotype has more than one count but fewer than ten. The V call is TRBV29-1, the J call TRBJ2-7, with 9 bases lining up with TRBD1. V lost 0 bases and J lost 3; bases outside the gene matches: 6. CDR1 is SQVTM and CDR2 is ANQGSEA in the germline V gene. The CDR3 length is 15 residues. CDR3 amino acids: CSVEDFRTGVYEQYF. DNA of the CDR3: TGCAGCGTTGAAGATTTTAGGACAGGGGTCTACGAGCAGTACTTC.

The CDR3 loop is CASSNEGLADPYEQYF. CDR3 DNA: TGCGCCAGCAGCAACGAAGGACTAGCGGACCCCTACGAGCAGTACTTC. The chain couples TRBV5-1 to TRBJ2-7; 10 bases line up with TRBD2. After removal of 4 bases from V and 2 bases from J, the junction contained 9 bases not matched to a gene. The CDR3 is made up of 16 amino acids. CDR1 and CDR2 (germline): SGHRS, YFSETQ.

This chain joins TRBV6-5 and TRBJ2-4, with 7 bases aligning to TRBD1. CDR1 and CDR2 (germline): MNHEY, SVGAGI. The CDR3 extends over 15 amino acids. The J segment lost 2 bases and the V segment lost 5 bases, leaving 6 bases of the junction unmatched. In nucleotides, the CDR3 is TGTGCCAGCAGTCGAAGACAGGGTTCCAAAAACATTCAGTACTTC. This encodes CASSRRQGSKNIQYF.

This clonotype was counted only a few times. The CDR3, as DNA: TGTGCCTGGGCGACGGTGGATAATTCACCCCTCCACTTT. Translation gives CAWATVDNSPLHF. The V gene is TRBV30, the J gene TRBJ1-6, with D uncertain. The V end lost 5 bases, the J end lost 5 bases, and 10 bases lay between the germline ends. The CDR3 has 13 amino acids. Per the germline V gene, CDR1 is GTSNPN and CDR2 is SVGIG (reference sequence). Drawing the rest from reference TRBV30 and TRBJ1-6, the complete variable domain is SQTIHQWPATLVQPVGSPLSLECTVEGTSNPNLYWYRQAAGRGLQLLFYSVGIGQISSEVPQNLSASRPQDRQFILSSKKLLLSDSGFYLCAWATVDNSPLHFGNGTRLTVT.